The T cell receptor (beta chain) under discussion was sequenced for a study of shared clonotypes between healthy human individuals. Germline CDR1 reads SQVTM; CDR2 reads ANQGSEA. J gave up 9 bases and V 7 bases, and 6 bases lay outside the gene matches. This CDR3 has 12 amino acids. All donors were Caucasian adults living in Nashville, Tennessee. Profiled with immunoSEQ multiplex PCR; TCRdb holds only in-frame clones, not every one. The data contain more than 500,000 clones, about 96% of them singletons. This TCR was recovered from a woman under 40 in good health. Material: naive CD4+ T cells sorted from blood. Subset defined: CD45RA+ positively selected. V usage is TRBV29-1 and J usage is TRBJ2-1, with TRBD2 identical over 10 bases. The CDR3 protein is CSAEREGSEQFF. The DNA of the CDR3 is TGCAGCGCTGAGCGGGAGGGAAGTGAGCAGTTCTTC.